The rows below give T cell receptor beta chains drawn from one sample of a study of blood T cell repertoires in COVID-19. The repertoire was sequenced with immunoSEQ multiplex PCR; TCRdb's copy has only in-frame clones and lacks some. The top ten hold around 1.6% of the sample, which has 250,000 to 400,000 clones, about 87% seen once. The material sequenced was peripheral blood. Source of these receptors: a young woman with COVID-19, enrolled during active disease. Both conserved end residues are part of each CDR3. The D gene is left open where the match is weak.

CDR3 DNA,CDR3 protein,V gene,D gene,J gene
TGTGCCAGCAGCCCAAGGACAGGGGGTGCCCCCGGTACCTACGAGCAGTACTTC,CASSPRTGGAPGTYEQYF,TRBV7-2,TRBD1,TRBJ2-7
TGTGCCAGCAGCCAGAGTAGCCACACAGATACGCAGTATTTT,CASSQSSHTDTQYF,TRBV27,-,TRBJ2-3
TGTGCCAGCAGGGAACAGGGTTTAGGGGGCTACACCTTC,CASREQGLGGYTF,TRBV11-2,-,TRBJ1-2
TGTGCCAGCAGCCAACCTGCCACTCCGGGTGAAAAACTGTTTTTT,CASSQPATPGEKLFF,TRBV7-9,-,TRBJ1-4
TGTGCCACCAGTGATTTTGGGGACAGCTCAGGGGAGACCCAGTACTTC,CATSDFGDSSGETQYF,TRBV24-1,TRBD1,TRBJ2-5
TGTGCCAGCAGCTCCCCGGCGAGAGGAACTGAAGCTTTCTTT,CASSSPARGTEAFF,TRBV11-2,-,TRBJ1-1
TGTGCCAGCAGTCAAGACAGGGGGCTTCAGCCCCAGCATTTT,CASSQDRGLQPQHF,TRBV28,TRBD1,TRBJ1-5
TGTGCCATCAGTGAGAGACAGGCTGGAGAGACCCAGTACTTC,CAISERQAGETQYF,TRBV10-3,-,TRBJ2-5
TGTGCCAGCGTTTTGGGGGGGAGCGGGAAGACTGAAGCTTTCTTT,CASVLGGSGKTEAFF,TRBV2,-,TRBJ1-1
TGTGCCAGCAGCTGGGGACAGGGCTCAACTAATGAAAAACTGTTTTTT,CASSWGQGSTNEKLFF,TRBV5-6,TRBD1,TRBJ1-4
TGTGCCAGCAGTCTGACAGGGAGTAGAGAGACCCAGTACTTC,CASSLTGSRETQYF,TRBV27,TRBD1,TRBJ2-5
TGTGCCAGCAGCTGGACCGGGACAGGGGCTGCCGTTCAGCCCCAGCATTTT,CASSWTGTGAAVQPQHF,TRBV5-8,TRBD1,TRBJ1-5
TGTGCCAGTAACGGCGGGGCTGCCAAAAACATTCAGTACTTC,CASNGGAAKNIQYF,TRBV19,-,TRBJ2-4
TGCGCCAGCAGCCAAGATGGGACAGGGTCCTACAATGAGCAGTTCTTC,CASSQDGTGSYNEQFF,TRBV4-1,TRBD1,TRBJ2-1
TGTGCCAGCAGCGGAACTGGGGGGATTCAGTACTTC,CASSGTGGIQYF,TRBV9,-,TRBJ2-4
TGTGCCAGCAGCTTGGGAGTTCCGGGGGGACCTGATACGCAGTATTTT,CASSLGVPGGPDTQYF,TRBV5-4,TRBD2,TRBJ2-3